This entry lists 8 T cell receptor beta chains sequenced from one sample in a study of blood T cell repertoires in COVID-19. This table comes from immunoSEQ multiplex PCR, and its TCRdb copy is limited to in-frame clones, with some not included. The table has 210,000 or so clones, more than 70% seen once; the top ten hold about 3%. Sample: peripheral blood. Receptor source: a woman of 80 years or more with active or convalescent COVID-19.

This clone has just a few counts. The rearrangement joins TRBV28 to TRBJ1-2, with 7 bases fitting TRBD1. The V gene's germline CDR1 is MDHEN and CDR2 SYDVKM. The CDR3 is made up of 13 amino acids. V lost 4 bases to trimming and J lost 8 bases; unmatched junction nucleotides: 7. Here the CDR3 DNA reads TGTGCCAGCAGTTACAACAGGGGTGGCGGCTACACCTTC. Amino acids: CASSYNRGGGYTF.

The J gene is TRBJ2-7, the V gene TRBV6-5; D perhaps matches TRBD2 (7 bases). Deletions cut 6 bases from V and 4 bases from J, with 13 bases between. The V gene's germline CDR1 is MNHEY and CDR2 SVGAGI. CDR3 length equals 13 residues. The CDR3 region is CASSKGGGYEQYF. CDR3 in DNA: TGTGCCAGCAGCAAAGGGGGGGGTTACGAGCAGTACTTC.

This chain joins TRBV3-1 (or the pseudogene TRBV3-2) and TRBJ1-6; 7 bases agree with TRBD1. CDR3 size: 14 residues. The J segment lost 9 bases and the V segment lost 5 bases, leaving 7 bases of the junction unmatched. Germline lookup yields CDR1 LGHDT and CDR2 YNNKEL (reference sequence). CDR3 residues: CASSSASGGSPLHF. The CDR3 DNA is TGTGCCAGCAGCTCAGCATCAGGGGGTTCACCCCTCCACTTT.

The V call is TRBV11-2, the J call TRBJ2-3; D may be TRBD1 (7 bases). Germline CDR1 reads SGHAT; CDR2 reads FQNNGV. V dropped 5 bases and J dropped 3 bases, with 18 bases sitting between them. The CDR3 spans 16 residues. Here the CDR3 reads CASSPPWAGGTDTQYF. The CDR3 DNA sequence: TGTGCCAGCAGCCCCCCCTGGGCAGGGGGGACAGATACGCAGTATTTT. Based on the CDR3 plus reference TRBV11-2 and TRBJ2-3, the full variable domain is EAGVAQSPRYKIIEKRQSVAFWCNPISGHATLYWYQQILGQGPKLLIQFQNNGVVDDSQLPKDRFSAERLKGVDSTLKIQPAKLEDSAVYLCASSPPWAGGTDTQYFGPGTRLTVL.

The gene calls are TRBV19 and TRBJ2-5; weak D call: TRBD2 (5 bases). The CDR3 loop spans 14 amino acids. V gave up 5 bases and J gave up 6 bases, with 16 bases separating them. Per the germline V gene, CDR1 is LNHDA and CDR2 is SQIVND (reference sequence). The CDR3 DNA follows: TGTGCCAGTAGTTTAACTGCGGGTGAGAAGACCCAGTACTTC. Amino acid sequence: CASSLTAGEKTQYF.

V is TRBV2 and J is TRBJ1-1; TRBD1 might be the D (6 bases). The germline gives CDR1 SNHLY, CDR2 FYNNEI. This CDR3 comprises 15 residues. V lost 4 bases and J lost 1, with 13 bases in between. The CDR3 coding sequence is TGTGCCAGCAGTGTTGGGGGGGCAGCGAACACTGAAGCTTTCTTT. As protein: CASSVGGAANTEAFF.

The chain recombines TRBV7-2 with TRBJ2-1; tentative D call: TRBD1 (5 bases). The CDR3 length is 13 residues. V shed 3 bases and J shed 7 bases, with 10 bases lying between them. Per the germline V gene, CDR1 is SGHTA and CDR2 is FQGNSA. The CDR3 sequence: CASSFGPGNEQFF. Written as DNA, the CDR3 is TGTGCCAGCAGCTTTGGGCCAGGGAATGAGCAGTTCTTC.

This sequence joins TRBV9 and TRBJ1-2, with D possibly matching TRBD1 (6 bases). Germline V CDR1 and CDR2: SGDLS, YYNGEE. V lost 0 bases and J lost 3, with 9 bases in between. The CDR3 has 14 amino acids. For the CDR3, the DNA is TGTGCCAGCAGCGTAGGAGCAGGGGACTATGGCTACACCTTC. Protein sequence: CASSVGAGDYGYTF.